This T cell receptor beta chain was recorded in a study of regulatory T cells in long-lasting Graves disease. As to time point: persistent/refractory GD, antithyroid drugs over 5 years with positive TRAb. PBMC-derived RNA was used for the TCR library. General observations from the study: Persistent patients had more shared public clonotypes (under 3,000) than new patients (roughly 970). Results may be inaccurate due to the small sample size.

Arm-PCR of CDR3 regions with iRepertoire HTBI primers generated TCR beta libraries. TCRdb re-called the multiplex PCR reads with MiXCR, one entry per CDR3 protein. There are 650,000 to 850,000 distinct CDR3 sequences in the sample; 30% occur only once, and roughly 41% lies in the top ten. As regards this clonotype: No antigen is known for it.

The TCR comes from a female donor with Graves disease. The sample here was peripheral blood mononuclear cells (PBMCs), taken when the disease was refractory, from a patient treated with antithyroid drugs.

The DNA for the CDR3 is TGTGCCAGCAGCTTCTTGGACAATTTGGACACCTTC. It specifies CASSFLDNLDTF. V is TRBV11-2 and J is TRBJ1-2; a possible D gene is TRBD1 (5 bases). Germline assignment: CDR1 SGHAT and CDR2 FQNNGV. V was pared by 3 bases and J by 12 bases, with 14 bases between. The CDR3 loop spans 12 amino acids.